This T cell receptor (beta chain) is drawn from a study of shared clonotypes between healthy human individuals. About the research overall: CD8 memory received one plate per donor, CD8 naive two, CD4 memory three and CD4 naive three.

Findings and limits, study-wide: Generation probabilities were higher for clonotypes shared across all four sorted-subset donors than for unshared ones.

This clone was seen once. What it recognizes is unknown. The genomic DNA of each subset was split evenly across several immunoSEQ plates. Sequenced by immunoSEQ multiplex PCR; TCRdb stores in-frame clones only, minus some. Of under 1,900,000 clones listed, approximately 98.5% were seen once; the top ten hold approximately 0.38%. The V gene lost 0 bases and the J gene lost 6 bases, with 13 bases spanning the gap. The CDR3 is 14 residues long. CDR1 and CDR2 (germline): SGHDT, YYEEEE. Sequencing was carried out using naive CD4+ T cells sorted from blood. Subset noted: CD45RA+ positively selected. This chain connects TRBV5-6 to TRBJ2-7; D might be TRBD1 or TRBD2, each matching 5 bases. This TCR came from a man aged 30 to 45 in good health. CDR3 protein: CASSLGPGRVEQYF. The CDR3 DNA sequence: TGTGCCAGCAGCTTGGGGCCAGGGCGGGTCGAGCAGTACTTC.